This T cell receptor beta chain was recovered during a study of T cells expressing NK-cell markers. About the study: Source material for TCR beta repertoires consisted of sorted CD3+CD56+NKG2C+, CD3+CD56+NKG2C- and CD3+CD56-NKG2C+ T cells. Of eight sequenced donors, seven were HCMV-seropositive and one HCMV-seronegative.

TCRdb reprocessed the 5' RACE reads, keeping one entry per CDR3 protein, no DNA. Its listing shows about 410,000 distinct CDR3 sequences. Findings and caveats of the study: Similarly, these clonotypes led the CD3+CD56-NKG2C+ fraction as well in a few donors.

Germline CDR1 SNHLY, CDR2 FYNNEI. This CDR3 has 15 residues. Turning to this clonotype: The target antigen is unknown.

This TCR came from a woman aged 45-65 years in good health. The sample consisted of blood T cells: a sorted CD56 or NKG2C T cell subset, CD4+ or CD8+ T cells, or bulk PBMC T cells (not recorded which). The chain carries TRBV2 and TRBJ1-3; absent DNA, TCRdb's TRBD1 call cannot be checked. CDR3 loop: CASSRRGGSGNTIYF. Combining the CDR3 with reference TRBV2 and TRBJ1-3 gives the whole variable domain EPEVTQTPSHQVTQMGQEVILRCVPISNHLYFYWYRQILGQKVEFLVSFYNNEISEKSEIFDDQFSVERPDGSNFTLKIRSTKLEDSAMYFCASSRRGGSGNTIYFGEGSWLTVV.